The present entry profiles one TCR beta chain with its context. Its antigen is unknown. This sequence may be a read error, since a much larger clone differs from it by one base. The CDR3 has 11 amino acids. In germline, CDR1 is DFQATT, CDR2 SNEGSKA (reference sequence). The authors' processing: For papillary thyroid cancer, a distant-metastasis classifier was constructed from CDR3 differences observed across clinicopathological groups. Using MiXCR, TCRdb reanalyzed the PCR reads. The V and J calls here are based on TCRdb, not the publication. The sample consists of about 42,000 clones, 9% to 13% of them appearing once. Not a single patient had been given any form of treatment at any point before undergoing thyroid surgery. The data were taken from a study of metastatic and nonmetastatic thyroid tumors. Study background: Repertoires from blood and tumor or nodule tissue of malignant and benign thyroid patients were compared. Study-wide findings and caveats: In blood and tumor, TCR beta diversity was reportedly significantly higher in malignant thyroid tumors than in benign nodules.

Sequencing was carried out using blood. This sequence originates from a male donor with papillary thyroid cancer or a benign thyroid nodule (not recorded which). Some clones in this sample may be carry-over from other donors' samples. The chain combines TRBV20-1 with TRBJ2-1; D remains unclear. The CDR3 loop reads CSAPGYNEQLF. CDR3 sequence (DNA): TGCAGTGCTCCTGGGTACAATGAGCAGCTCTTC.